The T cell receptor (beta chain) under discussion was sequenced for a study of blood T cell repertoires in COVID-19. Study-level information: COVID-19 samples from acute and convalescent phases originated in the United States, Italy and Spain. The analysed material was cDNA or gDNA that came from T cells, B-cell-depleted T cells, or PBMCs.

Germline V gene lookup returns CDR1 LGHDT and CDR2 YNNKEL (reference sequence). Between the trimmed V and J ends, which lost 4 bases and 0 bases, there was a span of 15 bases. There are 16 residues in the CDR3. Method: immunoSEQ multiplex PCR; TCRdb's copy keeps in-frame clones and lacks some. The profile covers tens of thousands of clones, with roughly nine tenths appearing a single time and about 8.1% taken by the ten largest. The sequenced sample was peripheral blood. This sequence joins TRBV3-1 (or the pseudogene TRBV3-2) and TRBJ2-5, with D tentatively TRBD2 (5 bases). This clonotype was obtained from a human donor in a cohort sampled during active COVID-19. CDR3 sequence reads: CASSPSGGPYQETQYF. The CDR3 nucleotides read TGTGCCAGCAGCCCCTCGGGCGGGCCTTACCAAGAGACCCAGTACTTC.